The 27 T cell receptor beta chains below all came from one sample that was sequenced in a study of T-cell memory formation after mild COVID-19. Each CDR3 protein is one row after TCRdb ran MiXCR on the 5' RACE reads. In the table there are more than 400,000 distinct CDR3 sequences, around a sixth of which are singletons. Input material: PBMCs or a T cell subset sorted from them (not recorded which). The receptors here all came from an adult woman who had mild COVID-19 (a few samples of this study predate the infection). Cell type and time point are not known.

The chain combines TRBV5-6 with TRBJ2-1, with 7 bases fitting TRBD2. CDR1 and CDR2 (germline): SGHDT, YYEEEE. There are 15 residues in the CDR3. J lost 4 bases, V lost 3 bases, and 7 bases had no gene match. The CDR3 region is CASSSVASGYNEQFF. The CDR3 DNA sequence: TGTGCCAGCAGCTCGGTGGCTAGCGGATACAATGAGCAGTTCTTC.

V is TRBV10-3 and J is TRBJ2-3; weak D call: TRBD2 (6 bases). This CDR3 has 18 residues. The V end lost 4 bases, the J end lost 5 bases, and 25 bases lay between the germline ends. The germline gives CDR1 ENHRY, CDR2 SYGVKD. CDR3 sequence reads: CAISGVVYPGVTGDTQYF. CDR3 bases: TGTGCCATCAGTGGGGTCGTCTACCCGGGGGTTACAGGAGATACGCAGTATTTT.

This clonotype has ten or more counts. The chain joins TRBV20-1 to TRBJ1-1, with TRBD1 identical over 7 bases. In germline, CDR1 is DFQATT, CDR2 SNEGSKA (reference sequence). The V segment lost 3 bases and the J segment 5 bases; nucleotides outside the gene matches: 9. There are 14 residues in the CDR3. The CDR3 region has the DNA TGCAGTGCTAGGGGGGACAGTAGGGAGACTGAAGCTTTCTTT. Its protein is CSARGDSRETEAFF.

Here the CDR3 DNA reads TGCGCCAGCAGCCCCCGGATGAGGGGAGGCACAAGCACAGATACGCAGTATTTT. As protein: CASSPRMRGGTSTDTQYF. The V gene is TRBV4-1, the J gene TRBJ2-3, with a weak D call TRBD2 (6 bases). Trimming took 4 bases from V and 0 from J, leaving 20 bases between them. The V gene's germline CDR1 is MGHRA and CDR2 YSYEKL. This CDR3 contains 18 residues.

The V and J genes are TRBV27 and TRBJ2-3, with D tentatively TRBD2 (5 bases). Germline lookup yields CDR1 MNHEY and CDR2 SMNVEV (reference sequence). V gave up 1 base and J gave up 0 bases, with 8 bases separating them. The CDR3 runs to 15 residues. CDR3 DNA: TGTGCCAGCAGTTTATGGTCGGGGAGCACAGATACGCAGTATTTT. It yields the protein CASSLWSGSTDTQYF.

The rearrangement links TRBV27 to TRBJ2-3, with D tentatively TRBD2 (7 bases). Trimming took off 3 bases at V and 4 bases at J, with 11 bases between the two ends. The CDR3 has 14 amino acids. Per germline, CDR1 MNHEY and CDR2 SMNVEV (reference sequence). The CDR3 region has the DNA TGTGCCAGCAGTTTCGTGGGGGGGCCAGATACGCAGTATTTT. This encodes CASSFVGGPDTQYF.

This clonotype showed up just a few times. V gene TRBV7-9 combines with J gene TRBJ1-4, with D maybe TRBD1 (5 bases). The CDR3 is 15 amino acids. From germline, CDR1 is SEHNR and CDR2 FQNEAQ (reference sequence). Trimming cost V 4 bases and J 6 bases, with 15 bases left between them. The CDR3 DNA reads TGTGCCAGCAGCTCCACCCTGGGGGTGCATGAAAAACTGTTTTTT. This sequence encodes CASSSTLGVHEKLFF. Full variable domain (rest looked up from reference TRBV7-9 and TRBJ1-4): DTGVSQNPRHKITKRGQNVTFRCDPISEHNRLYWYRQTLGQGPEFLTYFQNEAQLEKSRLLSDRFSAERPKGSFSTLEIQRTEQGDSAMYLCASSSTLGVHEKLFFGSGTQLSVL.

The J gene is TRBJ2-3, the V gene TRBV12-3 or TRBV12-4; TRBD1 is a possible D gene (6 bases). V gave up 6 bases and J gave up 2 bases, with 12 bases separating them. The CDR3 totals 14 residues. The CDR3 DNA reads as TGTGCCAGCAGCGCCAGGGGATCCACAGATACGCAGTATTTT. Amino acids: CASSARGSTDTQYF.

This clonotype turned up a few times. This chain connects TRBV4-1 to TRBJ1-2; 9 bases are shared with TRBD1. Trimming removed 1 base from V and 7 bases from J; junction bases left unmatched: 4. The CDR3 totals 14 residues. The germline CDR1 and CDR2 sequences are MGHRA and YSYEKL. The CDR3 loop is CASSQVDRGAGYTF. CDR3 DNA: TGCGCCAGCAGCCAAGTCGACAGGGGGGCTGGCTACACCTTC.

The chain uses TRBV29-1 and TRBJ1-5; D not certain. Germline loops: CDR1 SQVTM, CDR2 ANQGSEA. The CDR3 spans 13 residues. Trimming took off 3 bases at V and 2 bases at J, with 8 bases between the two ends. In DNA, the CDR3 is TGCAGCGTTGAGGGAACAGGCAATCAGCCCCAGCATTTT. Encoded protein: CSVEGTGNQPQHF.

This clonotype appeared a few times. The rearrangement joins TRBV7-8 to TRBJ1-5; 10 bases align to TRBD1. With 2 bases clipped from V and 6 bases from J, the junction kept 4 bases outside the gene matches. The CDR3 covers 15 residues. Looked up from germline, CDR1 is SGHVS and CDR2 is FQNEAQ. The CDR3 DNA reads as TGTGCCAGCAGCTTAAGGGACAGGGGTGTTCAGCCCCAGCATTTT. This translates into CASSLRDRGVQPQHF. The full variable domain, rest sourced from reference TRBV7-8 and TRBJ1-5, is GAGVSQSPRYKVAKRGQDVALRCDPISGHVSLFWYQQALGQGPEFLTYFQNEAQLDKSGLPSDRFFAERPEGSVSTLKIQRTQQEDSAVYLCASSLRDRGVQPQHFGDGTRLSIL.

This chain links TRBV4-3 with TRBJ2-5; tentative D call: TRBD2 (5 bases). The germline V gene has CDR1 LGHNA and CDR2 YSLEER. Trimming stripped 0 bases from V and 5 bases from J, with 16 bases between. The CDR3 contains 16 residues. The CDR3 DNA sequence: TGCGCCAGCAGCCAAGAGTCGGGGTCGGCCCGGGAGACCCAGTACTTC. Amino acid sequence: CASSQESGSARETQYF.

There are a few counts of this clonotype. The rearrangement links TRBV5-6 to TRBJ1-3; D gene ambiguous. The CDR3 length is 16 residues. CDR1 and CDR2 from the germline V gene are SGHDT and YYEEEE. Trimming took 0 bases from V and 0 from J, leaving 10 bases between them. The CDR3 sequence: CASSLDPMSSGNTIYF. In DNA, the CDR3 is TGTGCCAGCAGCTTGGACCCCATGAGCTCTGGAAACACCATATATTTT.

This chain joins TRBV12-3 or TRBV12-4 and TRBJ2-5, with 8 bases identical to TRBD2. Trimming at V came to 6 bases and at J to 5 bases, leaving 8 bases not matched to a gene. The CDR3 loop spans 14 amino acids. The CDR3 sequence: CASRLTSARETQYF. DNA of the CDR3: TGTGCCAGCAGGTTGACTAGCGCCCGGGAGACCCAGTACTTC.

The chain is built from TRBV7-8 and TRBJ1-5; 12 bases are a match to TRBD1. This CDR3 has 17 amino acids. Looked up from germline, CDR1 is SGHVS and CDR2 is FQNEAQ. The V gene end was trimmed by 5 bases and the J gene end by 7 bases; junction bases not matched to a gene: 12. CDR3 bases: TGTGCCAGCAGCACCAGTTGGGGACAGGGGGCCGGGCAGCCCCAGCATTTT. The encoded protein is CASSTSWGQGAGQPQHF.

V gene TRBV7-9 combines with J gene TRBJ2-5; 8 bases line up with TRBD1. In germline, CDR1 is SEHNR, CDR2 FQNEAQ (reference sequence). The CDR3 has 14 residues. V shed 5 bases and J 5 bases; nucleotides not matched to a gene: 7. DNA of the CDR3: TGTGCCAGCAGCGCACAGGGGGTTCGGGAGACCCAGTACTTC. Amino acid sequence: CASSAQGVRETQYF.

This clonotype was observed a few times. This sequence joins TRBV7-3 and TRBJ2-2, with 9 nucleotides matching TRBD1. The CDR3 totals 16 residues. V was clipped by 4 bases and J by 4 bases; unmatched bases: 7. Germline CDR1 is SGHTA and CDR2 is FQGTGA. The CDR3 nucleotides are TGTGCCAGCAGCTCAACAGGGGGCAGCGTCACCGGGGAGCTGTTTTTT. Its translation is CASSSTGGSVTGELFF. The whole variable domain, remainder taken from reference TRBV7-3 and TRBJ2-2, is GAGVSQTPSNKVTEKGKYVELRCDPISGHTALYWYRQSLGQGPEFLIYFQGTGAADDSGLPNDRFFAVRPEGSVSTLKIQRTERGDSAVYLCASSSTGGSVTGELFFGEGSRLTVL.

Here the CDR3 DNA reads TGTGCCAGTAGTCCCTTACCGGGACAGCTTCAAGAGACCCAGTACTTC. It yields the protein CASSPLPGQLQETQYF. The chain uses TRBV19 and TRBJ2-5; TRBD1 matches 7 bases. Losses at the gene ends were 5 bases for V and 2 bases for J; bases not matched to a gene: 11. Germline-derived CDR1 and CDR2 are LNHDA and SQIVND (reference sequence). The CDR3 sequence is 16 residues long.

V gene TRBV5-1 combines with J gene TRBJ2-3; the match to TRBD2 covers 9 bases. The J call is uncertain, as TRBJ2-1 better fits the DNA end. CDR1 and CDR2 (germline): SGHRS, YFSETQ. The CDR3 consists of 16 residues. The CDR3 DNA sequence: TGCGCCAGCAGCTTGGTTAGCGGGAGTAATACAAATGAGCAGTTCTTC. Protein: CASSLVSGSNTNEQFF.

There are a few counts of this clonotype. The V and J genes are TRBV12-3 or TRBV12-4 and TRBJ2-1, with D possibly matching TRBD2 (6 bases). Trimming took 7 bases from V and 0 from J, leaving 16 bases between them. The CDR3 is 16 residues long. The CDR3 nucleotides are TGTGCCAGCACCCACATTCTCGGGGGCTCCTACAATGAGCAGTTCTTC. Its translation: CASTHILGGSYNEQFF.

This sequence joins TRBV6-4 and TRBJ1-5, with D possibly matching TRBD1 (6 bases). V gave up 7 bases and J gave up 6 bases, with 13 bases separating them. The CDR3 is 13 amino acids. CDR1 is MRHNA and CDR2 is SNTAGT in the germline V gene. CDR3 amino acids: CASMVRGGQPQHF. The CDR3 coding sequence is TGTGCCAGCATGGTCAGGGGAGGTCAGCCCCAGCATTTT.

The rearrangement uses TRBV5-1 and TRBJ2-2; TRBD1 might be the D (5 bases). This CDR3 region has 17 residues. V lost 4 bases and J lost 1, with 17 bases in between. Germline V gene lookup returns CDR1 SGHRS and CDR2 YFSETQ. The CDR3 loop reads CASSRPTQQENTGELFF. DNA of the CDR3: TGCGCCAGCAGCAGACCAACTCAACAGGAGAACACCGGGGAGCTGTTTTTT.

This clonotype was observed many times. This chain links TRBV12-3 or TRBV12-4 with TRBJ1-5; the D is unclear. The CDR3 totals 14 residues. Trimming shortened V by 6 bases and J by 2 bases, and 11 bases separated the two germline ends. This CDR3 is CASSIDKGNQPQHF. In DNA form, the CDR3 reads TGTGCCAGCAGCATAGACAAAGGCAATCAGCCCCAGCATTTT.

This clonotype was counted only a few times. CDR3 region: CASSPQALPNTEAFF. The CDR3 region has the DNA TGTGCCAGCAGCCCCCAGGCTCTTCCGAACACTGAAGCTTTCTTT. The V call is TRBV5-5, the J call TRBJ1-1; D is ambiguous. Trimming shortened V by 4 bases and J by 1 base, and 14 bases separated the two germline ends. CDR3 size: 15 residues. In germline, CDR1 is SGHKS, CDR2 YYEKEE (reference sequence).

This clonotype has ten or more counts. The chain combines TRBV7-9 with TRBJ2-7, with D perhaps TRBD1 (5 bases). Germline V lookup: CDR1 SEHNR, CDR2 FQNEAQ (reference sequence). V lost 5 bases to trimming and J lost 0 bases, with 8 bases between them. The CDR3 is 13 amino acids. In nucleotides, the CDR3 is TGTGCCAGCAGCCTCAGGGACTCCTACGAGCAGTACTTC. Translation: CASSLRDSYEQYF.

V usage is TRBV7-8 and J usage is TRBJ2-6; D not certain. The CDR3 loop spans 15 amino acids. V lost 5 bases and J 0 bases, leaving 8 bases between the germline ends. Germline lookup yields CDR1 SGHVS and CDR2 FQNEAQ. CDR3 sequence reads: CASSPPNSGANVLTF. The CDR3 coding sequence is TGTGCCAGCAGCCCACCCAACTCTGGGGCCAACGTCCTGACTTTC.

The chain has TRBV9 and TRBJ1-4; D call uncertain. V lost 0 bases and J 4 bases, leaving 7 bases between the germline ends. The CDR3 has 14 residues. The germline gives CDR1 SGDLS, CDR2 YYNGEE. CDR3 amino acids: CASSVGTVNEKLFF. The CDR3 DNA is TGTGCCAGCAGCGTAGGCACCGTTAATGAAAAACTGTTTTTT.